This TCR beta chain was found in a study of cytomegalovirus exposure and HLA in healthy donors. Overall study: HLA-typed donors were the source of tens of millions of unique TCRs, which an early data release held.

This clone has a single count. The antigen remains unidentified. The study ran its PCR with 60 Vbeta and 13 Jbeta primers. Assay used: immunoSEQ multiplex PCR; TCRdb lists only in-frame clones, some missing. In the table there are 80,000 to 95,000 clones, roughly four fifths of which are singletons. Study-level findings and limits: Fewer N-insertions (relative to the approximately 700-donor mean) were reportedly seen in an Asian-associated ancestry cluster in a later analysis. Roughly even sequencing depth across donors was the assumption behind the presence/absence analyses.

The sequenced sample consisted of PBMCs. This receptor was taken from a woman between 18 and 29 years old in good health and CMV-seropositive.

The CDR3, as DNA: TGTGCCATCAGTGGGCGAGGGCAGACCTACGAGCAGTACTTC. Residues: CAISGRGQTYEQYF. The rearrangement uses TRBV10-3 and TRBJ2-7, with D tentatively TRBD2 (5 bases). The V gene lost 4 bases and the J gene lost 2 bases, with 12 bases spanning the gap. Germline CDR1 ENHRY, CDR2 SYGVKD. The CDR3 runs to 14 residues.